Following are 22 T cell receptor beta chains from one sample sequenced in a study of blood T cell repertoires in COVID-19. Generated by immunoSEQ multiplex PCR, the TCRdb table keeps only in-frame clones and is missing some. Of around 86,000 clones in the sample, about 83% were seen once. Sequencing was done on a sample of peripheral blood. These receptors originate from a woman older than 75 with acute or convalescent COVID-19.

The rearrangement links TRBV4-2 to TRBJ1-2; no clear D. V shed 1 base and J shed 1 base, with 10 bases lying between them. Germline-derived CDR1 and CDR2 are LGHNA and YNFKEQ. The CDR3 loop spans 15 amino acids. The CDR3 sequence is CASSQASPGNYGYTF. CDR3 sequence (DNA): TGTGCCAGCAGCCAAGCGTCGCCGGGTAACTATGGCTACACCTTC.

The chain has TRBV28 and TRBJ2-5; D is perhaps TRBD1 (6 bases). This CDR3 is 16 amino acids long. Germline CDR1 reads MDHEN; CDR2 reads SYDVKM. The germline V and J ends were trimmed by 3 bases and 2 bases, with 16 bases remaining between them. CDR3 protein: CASSFYPGAGQETQYF. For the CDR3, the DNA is TGTGCCAGCAGTTTTTACCCAGGGGCGGGTCAAGAGACCCAGTACTTC.

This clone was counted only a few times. The CDR3 loop reads CASSWAQPQNEKLFF. CDR3 coding DNA: TGCGCCAGCAGCTGGGCGCAACCCCAGAATGAAAAACTGTTTTTT. V is TRBV5-1 and J is TRBJ1-4; unclear D gene. The V end lost 3 bases, the J end lost 5 bases, and 14 bases lay between the germline ends. Germline CDR1 is SGHRS and CDR2 is YFSETQ. The CDR3 covers 15 residues.

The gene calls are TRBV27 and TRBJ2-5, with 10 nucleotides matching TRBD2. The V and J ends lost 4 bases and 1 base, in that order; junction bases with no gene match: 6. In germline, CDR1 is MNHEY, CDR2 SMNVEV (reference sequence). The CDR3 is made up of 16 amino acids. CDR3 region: CASSYRASGGQETQYF. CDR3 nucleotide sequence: TGTGCCAGCAGTTACAGGGCTAGCGGGGGCCAAGAGACCCAGTACTTC.

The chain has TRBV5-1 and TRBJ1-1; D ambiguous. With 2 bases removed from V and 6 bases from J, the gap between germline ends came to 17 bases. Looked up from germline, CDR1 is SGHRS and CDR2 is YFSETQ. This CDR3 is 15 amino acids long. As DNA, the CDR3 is TGCGCCAGCAGCTTCGGTGGAGGAGGTGGATCTGAAGCTTTCTTT. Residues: CASSFGGGGGSEAFF.

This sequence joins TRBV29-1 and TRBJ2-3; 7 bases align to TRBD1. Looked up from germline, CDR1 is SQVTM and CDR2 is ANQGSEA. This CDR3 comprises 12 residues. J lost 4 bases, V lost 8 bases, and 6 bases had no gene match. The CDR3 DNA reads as TGCAGCTCAAGAGGGGGCCCAGATACGCAGTATTTT. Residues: CSSRGGPDTQYF.

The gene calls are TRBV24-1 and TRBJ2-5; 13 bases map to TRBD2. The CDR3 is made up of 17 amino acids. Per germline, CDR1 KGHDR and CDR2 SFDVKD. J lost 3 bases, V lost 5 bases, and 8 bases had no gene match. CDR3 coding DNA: TGTGCCACCAGTGGACTAGCGGGAGGCGGTCGTAAAGAGACCCAGTACTTC. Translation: CATSGLAGGGRKETQYF.

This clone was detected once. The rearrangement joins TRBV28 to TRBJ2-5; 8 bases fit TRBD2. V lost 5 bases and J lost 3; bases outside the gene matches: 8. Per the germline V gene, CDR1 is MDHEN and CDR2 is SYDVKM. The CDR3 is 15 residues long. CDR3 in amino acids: CASSPRSGLEETQYF. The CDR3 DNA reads TGTGCCAGCAGTCCGCGATCGGGACTAGAAGAGACCCAGTACTTC.

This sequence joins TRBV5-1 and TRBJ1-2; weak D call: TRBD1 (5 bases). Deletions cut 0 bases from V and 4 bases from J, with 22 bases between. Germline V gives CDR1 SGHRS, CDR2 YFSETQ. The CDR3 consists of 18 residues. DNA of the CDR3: TGCGCCAGCAGCTTGGGTGGGGCGACGGTCCCTTTGGGCTATGGCTACACCTTC. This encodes CASSLGGATVPLGYGYTF.

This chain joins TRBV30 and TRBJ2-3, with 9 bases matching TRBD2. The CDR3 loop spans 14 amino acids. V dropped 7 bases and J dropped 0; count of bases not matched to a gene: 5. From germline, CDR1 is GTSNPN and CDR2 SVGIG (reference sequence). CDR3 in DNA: TGTGCCTCAGTTAGCGGGGGTAGCACAGATACGCAGTATTTT. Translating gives CASVSGGSTDTQYF.

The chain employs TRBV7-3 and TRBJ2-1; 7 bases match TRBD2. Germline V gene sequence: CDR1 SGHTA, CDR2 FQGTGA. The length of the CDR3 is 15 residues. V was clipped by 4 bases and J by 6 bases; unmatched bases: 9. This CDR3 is CASSYTPTGGNEQFF. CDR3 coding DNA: TGTGCCAGCAGCTACACCCCCACGGGAGGCAATGAGCAGTTCTTC.

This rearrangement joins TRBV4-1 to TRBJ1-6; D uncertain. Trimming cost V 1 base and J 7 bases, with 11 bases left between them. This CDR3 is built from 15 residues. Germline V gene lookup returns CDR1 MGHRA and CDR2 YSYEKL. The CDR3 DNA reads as TGCGCCAGCAGCCAAGCCCAGGCTTGGAATTCACCCCTCCACTTT. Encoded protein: CASSQAQAWNSPLHF.

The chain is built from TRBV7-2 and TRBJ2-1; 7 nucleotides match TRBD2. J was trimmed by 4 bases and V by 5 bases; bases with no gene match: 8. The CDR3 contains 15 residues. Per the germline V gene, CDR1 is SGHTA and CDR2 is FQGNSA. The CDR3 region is CASSPFSSGYNEQFF. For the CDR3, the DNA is TGTGCCAGCAGCCCGTTCTCTAGCGGATACAATGAGCAGTTCTTC.

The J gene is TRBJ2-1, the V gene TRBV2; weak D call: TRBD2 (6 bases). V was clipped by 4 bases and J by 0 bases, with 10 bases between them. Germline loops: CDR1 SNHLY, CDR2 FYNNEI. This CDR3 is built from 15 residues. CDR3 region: CASSVSGSSYNEQFF. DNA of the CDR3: TGTGCCAGCAGTGTTTCCGGGAGCTCCTACAATGAGCAGTTCTTC. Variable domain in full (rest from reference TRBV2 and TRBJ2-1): EPEVTQTPSHQVTQMGQEVILRCVPISNHLYFYWYRQILGQKVEFLVSFYNNEISEKSEIFDDQFSVERPDGSNFTLKIRSTKLEDSAMYFCASSVSGSSYNEQFFGPGTRLTVL.

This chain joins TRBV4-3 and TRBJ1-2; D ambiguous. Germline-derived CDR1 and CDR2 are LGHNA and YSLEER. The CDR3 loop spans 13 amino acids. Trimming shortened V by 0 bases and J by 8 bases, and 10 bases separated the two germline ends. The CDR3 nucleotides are TGCGCCAGCAGCCAAGATCGGGGTCGGGGCTACACCTTC. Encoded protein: CASSQDRGRGYTF.

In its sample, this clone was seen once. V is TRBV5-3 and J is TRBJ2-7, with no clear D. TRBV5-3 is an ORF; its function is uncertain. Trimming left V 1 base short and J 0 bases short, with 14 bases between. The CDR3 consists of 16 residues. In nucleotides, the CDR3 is TGTGCCAGAAGCTTGATTCCCATCCTCGGCTCCTACGAGCAGTACTTC. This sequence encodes CARSLIPILGSYEQYF.

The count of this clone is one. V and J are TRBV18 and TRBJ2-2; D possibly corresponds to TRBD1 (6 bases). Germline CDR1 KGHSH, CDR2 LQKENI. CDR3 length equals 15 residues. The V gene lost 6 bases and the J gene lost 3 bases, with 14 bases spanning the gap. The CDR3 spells CASSSRGSDTGELFF. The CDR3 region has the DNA TGTGCCAGCTCGTCCAGGGGATCCGACACCGGGGAGCTGTTTTTT.

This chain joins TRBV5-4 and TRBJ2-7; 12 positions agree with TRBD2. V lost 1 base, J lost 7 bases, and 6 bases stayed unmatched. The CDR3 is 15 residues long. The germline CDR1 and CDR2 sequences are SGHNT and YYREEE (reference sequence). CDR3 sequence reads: CASSLPSGRAAEQYF. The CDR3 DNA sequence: TGTGCCAGCAGCTTGCCTAGCGGGAGGGCCGCAGAGCAGTACTTC.

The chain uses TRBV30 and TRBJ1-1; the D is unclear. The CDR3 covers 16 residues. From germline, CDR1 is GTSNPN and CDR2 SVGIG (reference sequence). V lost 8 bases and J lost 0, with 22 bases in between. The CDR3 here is CARDRPGTWMNTEAFF. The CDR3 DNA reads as TGTGCCCGCGACCGGCCGGGTACATGGATGAACACTGAAGCTTTCTTT.

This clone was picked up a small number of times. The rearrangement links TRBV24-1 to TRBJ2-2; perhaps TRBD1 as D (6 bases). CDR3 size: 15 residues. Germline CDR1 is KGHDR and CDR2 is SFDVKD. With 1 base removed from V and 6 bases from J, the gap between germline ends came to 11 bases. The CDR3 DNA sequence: TGTGCCACCAGTGATTTTCACAGGGACCCCGGGGAGCTGTTTTTT. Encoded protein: CATSDFHRDPGELFF.

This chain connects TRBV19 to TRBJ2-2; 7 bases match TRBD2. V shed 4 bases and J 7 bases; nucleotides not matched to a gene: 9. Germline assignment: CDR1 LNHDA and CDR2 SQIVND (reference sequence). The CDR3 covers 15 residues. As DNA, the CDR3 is TGTGCCAGTAGTAGTACGGGAGGACCAAGCGGGGAGCTGTTTTTT. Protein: CASSSTGGPSGELFF.

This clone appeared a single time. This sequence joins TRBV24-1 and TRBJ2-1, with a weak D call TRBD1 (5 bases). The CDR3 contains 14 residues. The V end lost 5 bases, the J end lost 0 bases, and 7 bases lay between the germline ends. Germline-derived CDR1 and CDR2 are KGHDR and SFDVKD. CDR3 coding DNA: TGTGCCACCAGTGTAGACAGCTCCTACAATGAGCAGTTCTTC. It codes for CATSVDSSYNEQFF.